This TCR beta chain stems from a study of blood T cell repertoires in COVID-19 (dated by TCRdb to 2020 to 2022). Some background on the complete study: Samples from collaborators originated in the United States, Italy and Spain and spanned both the acute and convalescent phases of COVID-19. The material from the prospective study consisted of cDNA or gDNA derived from T cells, B-cell-depleted T cells, or PBMCs. The dataset comprised deeply sampled blood TCRbeta repertoires from subjects exposed to, actively infected with, or recovered from COVID-19. The repertoires were released in a freely available public database meant as a resource for research on the immune response to SARS-CoV-2. The samples were drawn from the first 160 participants of the ongoing ImmuneRACE study and from over a thousand subjects provided by 6 global collaborators. Nearly every sample came with metadata listing a de-identified subject ID, COVID-19 status, age in years and sex. Where HLA class I and class II types were available, the types were taken from metadata supplied by the sample provider, not from assay-based typing. The paper's findings and limits, for the study overall: How much clinical and demographic metadata was included differed by source and by participant, and the metadata was provided uncurated.

Including the terminal cysteine and phenylalanine, the CDR3 comprises 13 residues. Only the CDR3 DNA stays, 39 bases, in frame from base 1. CDR1 and CDR2 are read off the germline V gene as MNHNS and SASEGT. The junction shows trimming of 2 bases on V and 5 bases on J, plus 7 bases between the germline ends. TCRbeta CDR3 regions were amplified from genomic DNA by means of the immunoSEQ Assay, a bias-controlled multiplex PCR. The authors processed their data as follows. The number of nucleated cells in each sample was estimated from the amplification of reference gene primers within the assay. Sequence reads were collapsed and filtered to measure the absolute abundance of every unique TCRbeta CDR3 rearrangement. Productive Simpson clonality was computed per sample as the square root of Simpson's diversity index over productive rearrangements. TCRdb holds this immuneACCESS table with in-frame rearrangements only. Some clones are missing; in checked studies, unresolved V genes explain under half, and the rest has no known cause. D and trimming were read from the DNA, whereas the V and J calls and clone size are those reported in that table. This sample comprises 200,000 to 250,000 clones, about 88% of them detected only once. In total, the top ten clones hold roughly 2.5% of the sample.

Participants in the prospective study were enrolled through a virtual design, were aged roughly 18 to 90 years, and lived in 20 to 30 United States geographic areas. Cohort assignment in the prospective study relied on participant-reported clinical history from a screening survey and a study questionnaire. Recovered participants in ImmuneRACE Cohort 3 were defined by two consecutive negative NP/OP PCR tests, clearance by a healthcare professional, or resolution of symptoms. Mobile phlebotomists in the prospective study collected whole blood, serum and a nasopharyngeal or oropharyngeal swab from every participant. Participants in the prospective study had the option to provide additional blood draws and questionnaires over a roughly two-month period. Blood samples from the prospective study were shipped frozen or at room temperature prior to DNA extraction. As concerns this clone: Its antigen is not yet known. No much larger clone exists at a distance of one base, and base qualities are not known.

The TCR comes from a woman aged 25-40 years who had recovered from COVID-19. Rearrangement joined TRBV6-1 to TRBJ2-1; the D gene cannot be resolved reliably. The sequenced sample was PBMCs or T cells enriched from blood (not recorded which). The encoded CDR3 is CASSELVDNEQFF. The sequence in DNA is TGTGCCAGCAGTGAACTTGTAGACAATGAGCAGTTCTTC.